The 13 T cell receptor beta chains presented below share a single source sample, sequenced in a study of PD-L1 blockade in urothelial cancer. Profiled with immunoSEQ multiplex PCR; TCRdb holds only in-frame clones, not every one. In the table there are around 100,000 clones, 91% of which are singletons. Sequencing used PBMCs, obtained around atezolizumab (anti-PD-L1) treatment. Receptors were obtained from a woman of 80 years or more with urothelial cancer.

The CDR3 region is CASSLGGVGDRGLSDTQYF. CDR3 sequence (DNA): TGTGCCAGCAGCTTAGGGGGGGTTGGGGACAGGGGGCTTTCAGATACGCAGTATTTT. This chain joins TRBV7-3 and TRBJ2-3; 12 nucleotides line up with TRBD1. Germline V gene sequence: CDR1 SGHTA, CDR2 FQGTGA. The CDR3 contains 19 residues. Trimming at V came to 2 bases and at J to 4 bases, leaving 13 bases not matched to a gene. The full variable domain, with the rest looked up from reference TRBV7-3 and TRBJ2-3, is GAGVSQTPSNKVTEKGKYVELRCDPISGHTALYWYRQSLGQGPEFLIYFQGTGAADDSGLPNDRFFAVRPEGSVSTLKIQRTERGDSAVYLCASSLGGVGDRGLSDTQYFGPGTRLTVL.

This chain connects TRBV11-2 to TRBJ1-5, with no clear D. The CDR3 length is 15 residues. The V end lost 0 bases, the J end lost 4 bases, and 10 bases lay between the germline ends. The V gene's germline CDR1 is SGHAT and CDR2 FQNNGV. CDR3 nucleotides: TGTGCCAGCAGCTTAGATCCCGGGGAGAATCAGCCCCAGCATTTT. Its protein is CASSLDPGENQPQHF.

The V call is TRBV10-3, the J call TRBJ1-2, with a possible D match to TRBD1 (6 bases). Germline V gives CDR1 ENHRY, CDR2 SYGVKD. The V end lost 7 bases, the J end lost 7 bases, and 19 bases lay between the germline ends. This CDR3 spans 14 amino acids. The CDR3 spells CAINGDTFNGGYTF. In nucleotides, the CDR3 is TGTGCCATCAATGGGGACACCTTTAATGGTGGCTACACCTTC.

CDR3 amino acids: CASSSASGTGGEQYF. CDR3 bases: TGTGCCAGCAGCTCGGCGAGCGGGACCGGGGGCGAGCAGTACTTC. J is TRBJ2-7 and V is TRBV7-6; 7 nucleotides align to TRBD2. The germline gives CDR1 SGHVS, CDR2 FNYEAQ. This CDR3 is built from 15 residues. Trimming cost V 4 bases and J 6 bases; bases outside gene matches: 12.

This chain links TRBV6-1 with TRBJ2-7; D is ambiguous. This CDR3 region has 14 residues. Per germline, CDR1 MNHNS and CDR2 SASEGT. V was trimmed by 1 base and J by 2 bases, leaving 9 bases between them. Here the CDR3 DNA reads TGTGCCAGCAGTGAAGGTTACAGTGCCTACGAGCAGTACTTC. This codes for CASSEGYSAYEQYF.

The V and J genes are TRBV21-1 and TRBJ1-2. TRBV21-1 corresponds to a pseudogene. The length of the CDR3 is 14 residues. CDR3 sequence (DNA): TGTGCCAGCAGCAAAGTGAGGCAGCCCTATGGCTACACCTTC. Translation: CASSKVRQPYGYTF.

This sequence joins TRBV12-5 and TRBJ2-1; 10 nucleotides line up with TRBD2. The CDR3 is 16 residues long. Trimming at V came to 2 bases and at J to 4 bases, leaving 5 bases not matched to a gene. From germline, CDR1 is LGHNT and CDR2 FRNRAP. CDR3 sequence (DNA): TGTGCTAGTGGTTTGAATCTAGCGGGAGCTTACAATGAGCAGTTCTTC. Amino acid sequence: CASGLNLAGAYNEQFF.

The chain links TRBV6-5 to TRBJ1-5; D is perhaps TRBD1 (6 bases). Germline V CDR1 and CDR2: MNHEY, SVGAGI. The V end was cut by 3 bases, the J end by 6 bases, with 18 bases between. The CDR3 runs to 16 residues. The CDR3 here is CASSYRGGADVQPQHF. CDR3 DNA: TGTGCCAGCAGTTATAGGGGGGGGGCGGATGTTCAGCCCCAGCATTTT.

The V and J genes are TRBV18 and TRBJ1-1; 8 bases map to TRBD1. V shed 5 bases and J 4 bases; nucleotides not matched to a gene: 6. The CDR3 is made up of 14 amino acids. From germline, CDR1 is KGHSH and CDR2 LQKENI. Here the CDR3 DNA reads TGTGCCAGCTCATCACAGGGGGATGGCACTGAAGCTTTCTTT. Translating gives CASSSQGDGTEAFF.

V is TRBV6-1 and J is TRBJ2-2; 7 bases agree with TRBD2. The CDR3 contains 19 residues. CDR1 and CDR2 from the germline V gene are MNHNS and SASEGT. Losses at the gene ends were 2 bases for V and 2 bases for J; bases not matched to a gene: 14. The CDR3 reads CASSETGLGVRANTGELFF. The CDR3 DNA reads TGTGCCAGCAGTGAAACCGGACTAGGAGTGCGAGCCAACACCGGGGAGCTGTTTTTT.

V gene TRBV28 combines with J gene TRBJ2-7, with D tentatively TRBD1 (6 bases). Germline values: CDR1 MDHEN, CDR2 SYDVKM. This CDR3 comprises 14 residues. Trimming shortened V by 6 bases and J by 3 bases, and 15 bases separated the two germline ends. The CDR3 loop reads CASSLQGRGYEQYF. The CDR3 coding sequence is TGTGCCAGCAGCTTACAGGGAAGGGGCTACGAGCAGTACTTC.

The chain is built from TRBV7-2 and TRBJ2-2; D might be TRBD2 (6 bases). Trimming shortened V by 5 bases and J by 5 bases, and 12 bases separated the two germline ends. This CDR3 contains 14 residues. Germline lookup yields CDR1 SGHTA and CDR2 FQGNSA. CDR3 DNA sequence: TGTGCCAGCAGCCAGTCAGGGAGGACCGGGGAGCTGTTTTTT. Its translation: CASSQSGRTGELFF.

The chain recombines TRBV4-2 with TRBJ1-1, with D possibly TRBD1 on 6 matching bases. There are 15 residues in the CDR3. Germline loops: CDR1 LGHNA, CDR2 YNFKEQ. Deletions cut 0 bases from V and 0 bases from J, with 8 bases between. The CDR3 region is CASSQDQGLNTEAFF. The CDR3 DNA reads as TGTGCCAGCAGCCAAGATCAGGGGCTGAACACTGAAGCTTTCTTT.